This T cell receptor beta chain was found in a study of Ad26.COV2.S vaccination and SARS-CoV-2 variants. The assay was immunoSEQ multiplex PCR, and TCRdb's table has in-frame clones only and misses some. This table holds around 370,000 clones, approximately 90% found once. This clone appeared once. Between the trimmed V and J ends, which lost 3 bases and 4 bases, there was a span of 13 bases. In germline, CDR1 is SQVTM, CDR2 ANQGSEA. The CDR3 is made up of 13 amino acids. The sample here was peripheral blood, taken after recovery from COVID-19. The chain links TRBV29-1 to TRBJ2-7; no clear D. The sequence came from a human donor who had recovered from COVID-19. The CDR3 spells CSVEYSGEYEQYF. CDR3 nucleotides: TGCAGCGTTGAGTACTCAGGAGAGTACGAGCAGTACTTC.